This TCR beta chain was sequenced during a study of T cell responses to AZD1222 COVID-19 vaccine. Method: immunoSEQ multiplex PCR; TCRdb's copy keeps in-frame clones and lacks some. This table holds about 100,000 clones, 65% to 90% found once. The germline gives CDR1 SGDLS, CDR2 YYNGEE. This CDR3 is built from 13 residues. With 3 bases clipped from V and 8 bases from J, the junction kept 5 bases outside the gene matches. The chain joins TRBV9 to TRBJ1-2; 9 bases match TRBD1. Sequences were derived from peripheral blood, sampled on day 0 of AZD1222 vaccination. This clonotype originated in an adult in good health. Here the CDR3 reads CASSAGTGLGYTF. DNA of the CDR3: TGTGCCAGCAGCGCAGGGACAGGGCTCGGCTACACCTTC.